This paragraph reports one T cell receptor beta chain. As yet, its antigen is unknown. This sample was included in a study of siplizumab effects on memory and regulatory T cells. Study-wide points: Mappable CD4+ clones that were alloreactive averaged about 63% Treg-derived with siplizumab versus 25% to 30% in controls. Alloreactive sequences traceable to unstimulated CD4+ memory cells declined significantly under siplizumab. The authors could not assign a naive or memory phenotype to roughly 75-95% of proliferating CD4+ or CD8+ clones. No more than a minor fraction of alloreactive clones could be traced back to unstimulated subsets.

Libraries were prepared by immunoSEQ multiplex PCR; TCRdb keeps only in-frame clonotypes and omits some of them. The table has some 110,000 clones, around 94% seen once. This CDR3 contains 17 residues. Trimming cost V 5 bases and J 3 bases; bases outside gene matches: 6. Germline V gene data show CDR1 as KGHSH and CDR2 as LQKENI. This TCR derives from a human donor in good health. The J gene is TRBJ2-1, the V gene TRBV18; 14 nucleotides agree with TRBD2. Sequencing input: non-Treg CD4+ T cells sorted from blood. The CDR3 region has the DNA TGTGCCAGCTCAGGGACTAGCGGGAGAGGGGGCTACAATGAGCAGTTCTTC. This translates into CASSGTSGRGGYNEQFF. The whole variable domain, remainder taken from reference TRBV18 and TRBJ2-1, is NAGVMQNPRHLVRRRGQEARLRCSPMKGHSHVYWYRQLPEEGLKFMVYLQKENIIDESGMPKERFSAEFPKEGPSILRIQQVVRGDSAAYFCASSGTSGRGGYNEQFFGPGTRLTVL.